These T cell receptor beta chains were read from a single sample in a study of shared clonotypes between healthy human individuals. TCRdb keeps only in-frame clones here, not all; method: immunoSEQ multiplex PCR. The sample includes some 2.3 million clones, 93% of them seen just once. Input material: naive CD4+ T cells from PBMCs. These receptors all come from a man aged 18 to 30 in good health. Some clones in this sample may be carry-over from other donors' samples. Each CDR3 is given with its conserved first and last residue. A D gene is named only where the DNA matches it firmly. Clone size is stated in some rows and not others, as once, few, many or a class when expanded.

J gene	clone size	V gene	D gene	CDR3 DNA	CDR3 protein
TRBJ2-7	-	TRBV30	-	TGTGCCTGGAGTGGGTCGACCTTATCGGGCGAGCAGTACTTC	CAWSGSTLSGEQYF
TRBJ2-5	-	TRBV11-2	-	TGTGCCAGCAGCCTGAATCTTGGGGGAGGTGCGGAGACCCAGTACTTC	CASSLNLGGGAETQYF
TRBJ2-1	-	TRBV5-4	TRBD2	TGTGCCAGCAGCCTAGCGGGAGGGCCCAAGAATGAGCAGTTCTTC	CASSLAGGPKNEQFF
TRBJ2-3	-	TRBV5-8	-	TGTGCCAGCAGCTTGGCCCTTCATACGCAGTATTTT	CASSLALHTQYF
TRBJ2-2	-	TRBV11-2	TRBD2	TGTGCCAGCAGCTTAGTTGCACTAGCGGGACGTAACGGGGAGCTGTTTTTT	CASSLVALAGRNGELFF
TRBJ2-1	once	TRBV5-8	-	TGTGCCAGCAGCTTGATGGGGGCGGGTGGTGAGCAGTTCTTC	CASSLMGAGGEQFF
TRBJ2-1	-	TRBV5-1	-	TGCGCCAGCAGCCCCAGAGCAGGTGAGCAGTTCTTC	CASSPRAGEQFF
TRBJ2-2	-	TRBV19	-	TGTGCCAGTAGTATAGGGCAGGACACCGGGGAGCTGTTTTTT	CASSIGQDTGELFF
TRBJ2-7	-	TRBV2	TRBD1	TGTGCCAGCAGCTCTGGCAGGGGGTCCTCCTACGAGCAGTACTTC	CASSSGRGSSYEQYF
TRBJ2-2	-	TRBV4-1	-	TGCGCCAGCAGCCAAGGCTGGAACACCGGGGAGCTGTTTTTT	CASSQGWNTGELFF
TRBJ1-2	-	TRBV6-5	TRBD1	TGTGCCAGCCAGATAGGACAGGGACACTATGGCTACACCTTC	CASQIGQGHYGYTF
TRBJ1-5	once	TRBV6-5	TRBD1	TGTGCCAGCAGCCCGGGACAGGGGCGTAATCAGCCCCAGCATTTT	CASSPGQGRNQPQHF